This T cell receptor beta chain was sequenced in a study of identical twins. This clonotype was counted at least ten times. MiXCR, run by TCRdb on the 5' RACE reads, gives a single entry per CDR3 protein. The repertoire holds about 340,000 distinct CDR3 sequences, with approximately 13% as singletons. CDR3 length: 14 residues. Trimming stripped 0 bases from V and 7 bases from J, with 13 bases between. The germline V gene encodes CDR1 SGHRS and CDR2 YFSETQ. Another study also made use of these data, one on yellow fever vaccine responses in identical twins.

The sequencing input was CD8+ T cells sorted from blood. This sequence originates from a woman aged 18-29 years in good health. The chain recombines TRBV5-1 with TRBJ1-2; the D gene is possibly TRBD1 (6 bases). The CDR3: CASSLEGGSSGYTF. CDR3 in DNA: TGCGCCAGCAGCTTGGAAGGGGGTTCAAGTGGCTACACCTTC. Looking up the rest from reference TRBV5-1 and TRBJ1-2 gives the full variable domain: KAGVTQTPRYLIKTRGQQVTLSCSPISGHRSVSWYQQTPGQGLQFLFEYFSETQRNKGNFPGRFSGRQFSNSRSEMNVSTLELGDSALYLCASSLEGGSSGYTFGSGTRLTVV.